The 24 T cell receptor beta chains reported below all come from one sample, sequenced in a study of Japanese encephalitis immunity and Zika vaccine responses. TCRdb recomputed calls from the 5' RACE reads with MiXCR, one row per CDR3 protein. The sample lists 200 or so distinct CDR3 sequences; about 8.1% were seen once. CFSE-labeled PBMCs were cultured around six days with peptide pools, each at approximately 0.95 ug/mL. Proliferating CD4 T cells were sorted unfixed as live CD56-CD19-CD16-CD3+CD4+ CFSE-low cells. The material was antigen-activated CD4+ T cells from blood, cultured, obtained during a Zika inactivated vaccine study. These receptors were taken from an adult woman who received an inactivated Zika virus vaccine.

In this sample, this clonotype is large. CDR3 sequence: CASSLALDNYGYTF. As DNA, the CDR3 is TGTGCCAGCAGCTTAGCGCTAGACAACTATGGCTACACCTTC. The rearrangement uses TRBV7-9 and TRBJ1-2; no clear D gene. V lost 0 bases and J lost 2, with 7 bases in between. Germline CDR1 is SEHNR and CDR2 is FQNEAQ (reference sequence). The CDR3 contains 14 residues.

Details on this clonotype: This may be a read error, as it is one base from a much larger clone. The chain recombines TRBV11-3 with TRBJ1-5; D is ambiguous. Germline CDR1 reads SGHNT; CDR2 reads YENEEA. The CDR3 has 16 residues. CDR3 loop: CASSPSAGNSIQPQHF. The CDR3 coding sequence is TGTGCCAGCAGCCCCTCGGCTGGGAATAGCATTCAGCCCCAGCATTTT.

V is TRBV11-2 and J is TRBJ1-6; D gene unclear. With 2 bases removed from V and 10 bases from J, the gap between germline ends came to 12 bases. In germline, CDR1 is SGHAT, CDR2 FQNNGV. The CDR3 consists of 14 residues. The CDR3 DNA is TGTGCCAGCAGCTTAAACGCAGGCGAGTCACCCCTCCACTTT. Protein: CASSLNAGESPLHF.

Within the sample, this clonotype is large. The V gene is TRBV4-1, the J gene TRBJ2-3; 8 positions agree with TRBD2. The V gene end was trimmed by 3 bases and the J gene end by 3 bases; junction bases not matched to a gene: 5. Germline values: CDR1 MGHRA, CDR2 YSYEKL. This CDR3 is 15 amino acids long. The CDR3 spells CASSQLGLGTDTQYF. The CDR3 DNA reads TGCGCCAGCAGCCAGTTGGGACTAGGAACAGATACGCAGTATTTT.

By its share, this clonotype is large. The chain recombines TRBV11-2 with TRBJ1-4; D is perhaps TRBD1 (5 bases). CDR1 and CDR2 from the germline V gene are SGHAT and FQNNGV. With 4 bases removed from V and 4 bases from J, the gap between germline ends came to 10 bases. The length of the CDR3 is 14 residues. CDR3 amino acids: CASSYAGGNEKLFF. DNA for the CDR3: TGTGCCAGCAGCTACGCCGGGGGTAATGAAAAACTGTTTTTT.

The rearrangement uses TRBV29-1 and TRBJ2-1; 8 bases match TRBD2. The CDR3 loop spans 14 amino acids. V was clipped by 4 bases and J by 9 bases; unmatched bases: 11. Looked up from germline, CDR1 is SQVTM and CDR2 is ANQGSEA. CDR3 region: CSVGVAGTGTEQFF. DNA of the CDR3: TGCAGCGTTGGGGTAGCGGGAACGGGCACTGAGCAGTTCTTC.

Here the CDR3 reads CSALPPSEITDTQYF. The CDR3, as DNA: TGCAGTGCCCTCCCGCCTAGCGAAATCACAGATACGCAGTATTTT. The V call is TRBV20-1, the J call TRBJ2-3, with D perhaps TRBD2 (6 bases). This CDR3 contains 15 residues. The V and J ends lost 6 bases and 2 bases respectively, with 18 bases between them. Germline CDR1 reads DFQATT; CDR2 reads SNEGSKA (reference sequence).

The V gene is TRBV2, the J gene TRBJ2-4; tentative D call: TRBD1 (5 bases). CDR1 SNHLY and CDR2 FYNNEI come from the germline V gene. The CDR3 consists of 17 residues. V dropped 1 base and J dropped 0 bases, with 13 bases sitting between them. This CDR3 reads CASSEVDSTLAKNIQYF. CDR3 in DNA: TGTGCCAGCAGTGAAGTTGACAGCACCTTAGCCAAAAACATTCAGTACTTC. The full variable domain, its missing parts supplied by reference TRBV2 and TRBJ2-4, is EPEVTQTPSHQVTQMGQEVILRCVPISNHLYFYWYRQILGQKVEFLVSFYNNEISEKSEIFDDQFSVERPDGSNFTLKIRSTKLEDSAMYFCASSEVDSTLAKNIQYFGAGTRLSVL.

This clonotype is labeled as hyperexpanded (1% or more). This sequence joins TRBV4-3 and TRBJ1-1; TRBD1 might be the D (6 bases). Germline V lookup: CDR1 LGHNA, CDR2 YSLEER. The CDR3 covers 15 residues. V lost 0 bases, J lost 11 bases, and 19 bases lay in between. CDR3 amino acids: CASSQDLGGSRVAFF. CDR3 nucleotides: TGCGCCAGCAGCCAAGATTTAGGGGGGTCAAGGGTCGCTTTCTTT.

This clonotype is termed hyperexpanded. The V gene is TRBV5-5, the J gene TRBJ2-1, with 7 bases fitting TRBD2. V dropped 4 bases and J dropped 0; count of bases not matched to a gene: 4. Germline CDR1 reads SGHKS; CDR2 reads YYEKEE (reference sequence). The length of the CDR3 is 15 residues. CDR3: CASSKTSDSYNEQFF. In DNA form, the CDR3 reads TGTGCCAGCAGCAAAACTAGCGACTCCTACAATGAGCAGTTCTTC.

This clonotype showed up just a few times. V usage is TRBV7-3 and J usage is TRBJ2-2; D not certain. Trimming shortened V by 5 bases and J by 2 bases, and 9 bases separated the two germline ends. The CDR3 is 14 amino acids. Germline values: CDR1 SGHTA, CDR2 FQGTGA. The DNA of the CDR3 is TGTGCCAGCAGCCCCGACTCTAACACCGGGGAGCTGTTTTTT. This gives the protein CASSPDSNTGELFF.

There are a few counts of this clonotype. The rearrangement uses TRBV6-6 and TRBJ2-7; D ambiguous. This CDR3 comprises 12 residues. The V gene lost 4 bases and the J gene lost 0 bases, with 4 bases spanning the gap. Germline V gene data show CDR1 as MNHNY and CDR2 as SVGAGI (reference sequence). CDR3 loop: CASSLSSYEQYF. The CDR3 bases are TGTGCCAGCAGTTTGAGCTCCTACGAGCAGTACTTC.

The chain uses TRBV5-4 and TRBJ1-6, with a tentative D call TRBD1 (5 bases). The CDR3 spans 14 residues. CDR1 and CDR2 (germline): SGHNT, YYREEE (reference sequence). The V end lost 2 bases, the J end lost 7 bases, and 10 bases lay between the germline ends. The DNA for the CDR3 is TGTGCCAGCAGCTTAGGGACGGGGAATTCACCCCTCCACTTT. It codes for CASSLGTGNSPLHF.

This clonotype is judged medium-sized (0.01 to 0.1%). This sequence joins TRBV5-1 and TRBJ1-5; 9 bases map to TRBD1. The germline gives CDR1 SGHRS, CDR2 YFSETQ. V lost 5 bases, J lost 6 bases, and 3 bases stayed unmatched. The CDR3 runs to 13 residues. The CDR3 here is CASSRTGAQPQHF. Written as DNA, the CDR3 is TGCGCCAGCAGTAGGACAGGGGCTCAGCCCCAGCATTTT.

By sample share, this clonotype is large (0.1 to 1%). V usage is TRBV24-1 and J usage is TRBJ1-2, with D possibly TRBD1 on 5 matching bases. The CDR3 extends over 13 amino acids. Trimming took off 9 bases at V and 2 bases at J, with 12 bases between the two ends. Germline CDR1 reads KGHDR; CDR2 reads SFDVKD. CDR3 bases: TGTGCCACCTCCGGCGAGGGGAACTATGGCTACACCTTC. Translation gives CATSGEGNYGYTF.

The rearrangement joins TRBV6-5 to TRBJ1-2; weak D call: TRBD1 (6 bases). CDR1 and CDR2 (germline): MNHEY, SVGAGI. The CDR3 totals 15 residues. With 1 base removed from V and 2 bases from J, the gap between germline ends came to 11 bases. The CDR3 is CASSYWTDSNYGYTF. CDR3 bases: TGTGCCAGCAGTTACTGGACAGATTCCAACTATGGCTACACCTTC.

This clonotype is classed as medium-sized (0.01 to 0.1%). The chain uses TRBV7-9 and TRBJ1-4; 8 bases align to TRBD1. The V gene end was trimmed by 5 bases and the J gene end by 7 bases; junction bases not matched to a gene: 9. Germline CDR1 reads SEHNR; CDR2 reads FQNEAQ (reference sequence). The CDR3 contains 15 residues. The CDR3 is CASSPTGTGVEKLFF. The CDR3 region has the DNA TGTGCCAGCAGCCCAACCGGGACAGGTGTTGAAAAACTGTTTTTT.

This sequence joins TRBV24-1 and TRBJ1-2; D not resolved. Germline V gene sequence: CDR1 KGHDR, CDR2 SFDVKD. There are 12 residues in the CDR3. Trimming took off 3 bases at V and 4 bases at J, with 5 bases between the two ends. CDR3 nucleotides: TGTGCCACCAGTGATGGGGTCTATGGCTACACCTTC. This gives the protein CATSDGVYGYTF.

By share, this clonotype ranks as large (0.1 to 1%). The rearrangement uses TRBV12-3 or TRBV12-4 and TRBJ2-2, with D uncertain. Trimming stripped 3 bases from V and 4 bases from J, with 12 bases between. The length of the CDR3 is 15 residues. The CDR3 DNA follows: TGTGCCAGCAGTTTGGTATCCGGTACCACCGGGGAGCTGTTTTTT. This encodes CASSLVSGTTGELFF.

The rearrangement joins TRBV3-1 to TRBJ2-2; 10 bases fit TRBD2. The CDR3 is 16 residues long. Per the germline V gene, CDR1 is LGHDT and CDR2 is YNNKEL (reference sequence). Trimming removed 4 bases from V and 1 base from J; junction bases left unmatched: 3. The CDR3 sequence: CASSRRTSGNTGELFF. Here the CDR3 DNA reads TGTGCCAGCAGCCGGCGGACTAGCGGGAACACCGGGGAGCTGTTTTTT.

The V gene is TRBV6-5, the J gene TRBJ2-4; D unclear. This CDR3 is built from 16 residues. Germline CDR1 and CDR2: MNHEY and SVGAGI. Trimming took off 0 bases at V and 5 bases at J, with 14 bases between the two ends. CDR3 amino acids: CASSYSAPPGENIQYF. CDR3 nucleotide sequence: TGTGCCAGCAGTTACTCGGCGCCACCTGGGGAAAACATTCAGTACTTC.

J is TRBJ2-1 and V is TRBV5-1, with 10 positions matching TRBD2. The germline V gene has CDR1 SGHRS and CDR2 YFSETQ. After removal of 0 bases from V and 5 bases from J, the junction contained 2 bases not matched to a gene. CDR3 length equals 15 residues. CDR3 DNA sequence: TGCGCCAGCAGCTTGGTACTAGCGGGAAACAATGAGCAGTTCTTC. This codes for CASSLVLAGNNEQFF.

In its sample, this clonotype is large (0.1 to 1%). The chain has TRBV6-1 and TRBJ2-7; D uncertain. This CDR3 is built from 10 residues. Per the germline V gene, CDR1 is MNHNS and CDR2 is SASEGT. V lost 8 bases and J lost 3, with 5 bases in between. CDR3: CASVHYEQYF. The CDR3 bases are TGTGCCAGCGTGCACTACGAGCAGTACTTC.

In its sample, this clonotype is large. V usage is TRBV3-1 and J usage is TRBJ2-7; no firm D call. This CDR3 spans 13 amino acids. CDR1 and CDR2 (germline): LGHDT, YNNKEL (reference sequence). The V end lost 1 base, the J end lost 6 bases, and 10 bases lay between the germline ends. This CDR3 reads CASSQGRSVEQYF. CDR3 in DNA: TGTGCCAGCAGCCAAGGTAGATCGGTCGAGCAGTACTTC.